This TCR beta chain was profiled in a study of T cells in Graves' hyperthyroidism and ophthalmopathy. Deletions cut 3 bases from V and 5 bases from J, with 11 bases between. The CDR3 length is 13 residues. Germline assignment: CDR1 LGHDT and CDR2 YNNKEL (reference sequence). Amplification targeted TCR beta CDR3 regions from RNA transcripts. RT-PCR in the first round (using the HTBI primer set) targeted the TCR CDR3. MiXCR was run by TCRdb on the multiplex PCR reads, yielding one entry per CDR3 protein. In the table there are more than 350,000 distinct CDR3 sequences, about 18% of which are singletons. The sample holds many counts of this clonotype.

The sequenced sample consisted of blood. This TCR derives from a woman aged 25 to 39 with Graves' hyperthyroidism that later progressed to Graves' ophthalmopathy. The V call is TRBV3-1, the J call TRBJ2-7; no clear D. DNA of the CDR3: TGTGCCAGCAGCCATTTGTTAGGGCACGAGCAGTACTTC. Its protein is CASSHLLGHEQYF.